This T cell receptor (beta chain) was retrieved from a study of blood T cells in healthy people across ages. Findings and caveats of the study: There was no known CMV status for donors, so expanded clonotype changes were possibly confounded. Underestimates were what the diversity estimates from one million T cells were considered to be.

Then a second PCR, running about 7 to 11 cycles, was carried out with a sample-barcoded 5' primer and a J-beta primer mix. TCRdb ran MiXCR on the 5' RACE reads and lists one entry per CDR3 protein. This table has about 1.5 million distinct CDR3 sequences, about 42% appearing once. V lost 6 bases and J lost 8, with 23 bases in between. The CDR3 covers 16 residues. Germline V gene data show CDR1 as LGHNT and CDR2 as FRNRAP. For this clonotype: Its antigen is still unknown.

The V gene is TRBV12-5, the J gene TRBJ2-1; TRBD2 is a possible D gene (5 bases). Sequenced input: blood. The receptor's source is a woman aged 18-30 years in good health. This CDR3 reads CASGSLVGLRYDEQFF. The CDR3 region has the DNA TGTGCTAGTGGATCCCTCGTTGGACTTCGATACGATGAGCAGTTCTTC. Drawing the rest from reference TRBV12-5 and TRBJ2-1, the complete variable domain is DARVTQTPRHKVTEMGQEVTMRCQPILGHNTVFWYRQTMMQGLELLAYFRNRAPLDDSGMPKDRFSAEMPDATLATLKIQPSEPRDSAVYFCASGSLVGLRYDEQFFGPGTRLTVL.